The TCR beta chain under discussion was sequenced for a study of human T cells and chemical hapten exposure. About the research overall: Variation in per-sample TCR yields came mainly from small pooled library volume differences.

At least ten counts were recorded for this clonotype. V gave up 6 bases and J gave up 10 bases, with 13 bases separating them. The CDR3 is 11 residues long. Germline V gene lookup returns CDR1 SQVTM and CDR2 ANQGSEA. Time point here: healthy volunteer bleed at 6 weeks. Whole blood, unfractionated, served as the material for total RNA extraction. The library attached unique molecular identifiers to individual cDNA molecules. TCRdb re-analysed the RACE reads in MiXCR, keeping a single row per CDR3 protein. The data contain 55,000 to 75,000 distinct CDR3 sequences, approximately 6.1% of them seen just once; the ten biggest clones take up 3% to 4%.

Input material: whole blood. This sequence originates from a female donor in good health. Some clones in this sample may be carry-over from other donors' samples. The chain uses TRBV29-1 and TRBJ2-1; D tentatively fits TRBD1 or TRBD2 (5 bases each). Here the CDR3 reads CSVPEGREQFF. In DNA form, the CDR3 reads TGCAGCGTCCCAGAGGGGCGGGAGCAGTTCTTC.